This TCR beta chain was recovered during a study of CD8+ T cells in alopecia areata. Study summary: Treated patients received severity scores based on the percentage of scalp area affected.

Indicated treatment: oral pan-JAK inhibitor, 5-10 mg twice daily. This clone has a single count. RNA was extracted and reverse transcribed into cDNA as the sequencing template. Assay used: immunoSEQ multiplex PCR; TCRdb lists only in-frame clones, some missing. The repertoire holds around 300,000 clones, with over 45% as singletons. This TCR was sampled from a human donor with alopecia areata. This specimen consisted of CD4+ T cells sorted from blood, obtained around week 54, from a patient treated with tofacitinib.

The CDR3 nucleotides are TGCGCCAGCAGCCAAGGGCGGTGGACTGAAGCTTTCTTT. Amino acid sequence: CASSQGRWTEAFF. This chain uses TRBV4-3 with TRBJ1-1, with no clear D. Germline V CDR1 and CDR2: LGHNA, YSLEER. Between the trimmed V and J ends, which lost 1 base and 5 bases, there was a span of 8 bases. The CDR3 totals 13 residues.